Shown below are 32 T cell receptor beta chains from a single sample sequenced in a study of blood T cells in healthy people across ages. A sample-barcoded 5' primer and a J-beta primer mix were used in a second PCR of about 7 to 11 cycles. From the 5' RACE reads, TCRdb called clonotypes with MiXCR, one entry per CDR3 protein. This table holds approximately 1.5 million distinct CDR3 sequences, roughly 32% found once. Sequenced input: blood. The source of these receptors is a woman aged 25 to 39 in good health.

J is TRBJ1-6 and V is TRBV5-1; TRBD1 matches 9 bases. The CDR3 is 18 residues long. With 1 base clipped from V and 0 bases from J, the junction kept 5 bases outside the gene matches. Germline lookup yields CDR1 SGHRS and CDR2 YFSETQ. CDR3 nucleotides: TGCGCCAGCAGCTTGCGGGACAGGGAGAGCTCCTATAATTCACCCCTCCACTTT. This translates into CASSLRDRESSYNSPLHF.

The chain uses TRBV20-1 and TRBJ1-1, with D tentatively TRBD1 (6 bases). Trimming stripped 0 bases from V and 2 bases from J, with 16 bases between. This CDR3 is built from 16 residues. Germline CDR1 reads DFQATT; CDR2 reads SNEGSKA (reference sequence). The CDR3 coding sequence is TGCAGTGCTAGAGATCACGGGGGCGCCGGAAACACTGAAGCTTTCTTT. This sequence encodes CSARDHGGAGNTEAFF.

Concerning this clonotype itself: Possible read error: a much larger clone is one base away. The chain couples TRBV12-3 or TRBV12-4 to TRBJ1-2; D gene unclear. Trimming took 3 bases from V and 4 from J, leaving 9 bases between them. This CDR3 has 13 amino acids. CDR3 sequence (DNA): TGTGCCAGCAGTTTTCCGGACCTCTATGGCTACACCTTC. Protein sequence: CASSFPDLYGYTF.

This clonotype was seen only a few times. The chain recombines TRBV7-3 with TRBJ2-1; 9 nucleotides align to TRBD2. Trimming at V came to 0 bases and at J to 7 bases, leaving 4 bases not matched to a gene. Germline CDR1 and CDR2: SGHTA and FQGTGA. The CDR3 is 15 amino acids. The CDR3 protein is CASSLTSGGTNEQFF. DNA for the CDR3: TGTGCCAGCAGCTTAACCAGCGGGGGGACAAATGAGCAGTTCTTC.

The V call is TRBV13, the J call TRBJ2-7, with TRBD2 matching over 9 bases. V lost 2 bases to trimming and J lost 7 bases; unmatched junction nucleotides: 9. Germline V gene data show CDR1 as PRHDT and CDR2 as FYEKMQ (reference sequence). The CDR3 totals 15 residues. CDR3 residues: CASSLPREGREEQYF. In DNA, the CDR3 is TGTGCCAGCAGCTTACCGCGGGAGGGCCGGGAAGAGCAGTACTTC.

The chain joins TRBV9 to TRBJ2-1, with D possibly called TRBD1 or TRBD2 (6 bases each). Deletions cut 4 bases from V and 4 bases from J, with 12 bases between. The CDR3 covers 14 residues. From germline, CDR1 is SGDLS and CDR2 YYNGEE. This CDR3 is CASSKEGGYNEQFF. The CDR3, as DNA: TGTGCCAGCAGCAAAGAGGGGGGTTACAATGAGCAGTTCTTC.

The chain combines TRBV7-3 with TRBJ1-2, with 9 bases aligning to TRBD1. The germline V gene encodes CDR1 SGHTA and CDR2 FQGTGA. V shed 4 bases, J shed 7 bases, and the junction held 16 bases outside the gene matches. The CDR3 is 17 amino acids. CDR3 in DNA: TGTGCCAGCAGCTCCTTGGACAGGGGTCTATTTTCGGGTGGCTACACCTTC. It codes for CASSSLDRGLFSGGYTF.

To note about this clonotype: A read error may produce the germline difference seen at one junction end. This sequence joins TRBV24-1 and TRBJ2-7; tentatively, D is TRBD1 (6 bases). The end of the DNA is better explained by TRBJ2-5, so the J call may be wrong. The CDR3 extends over 15 amino acids. The germline CDR1 and CDR2 sequences are KGHDR and SFDVKD. The CDR3 loop is CATGDLRDNQETQYF. CDR3 nucleotides: TGTGCCACCGGTGACCTCCGGGACAACCAAGAGACCCAGTACTTC.

The chain couples TRBV6-1 to TRBJ1-2, with D perhaps TRBD1 (5 bases). V was trimmed by 1 base and J by 2 bases, leaving 14 bases between them. The germline V gene encodes CDR1 MNHNS and CDR2 SASEGT. The CDR3 has 16 residues. The CDR3, as DNA: TGTGCCAGCAGTGAAGTTTGGGGACTACCCAACTATGGCTACACCTTC. It specifies CASSEVWGLPNYGYTF.

The CDR3, as DNA: TGTGCCAGCAGTGCGGACAGTTTGTTTACCGGGGAGCTGTTTTTT. It yields the protein CASSADSLFTGELFF. The chain uses TRBV6-4 and TRBJ2-2; D may be TRBD1 (6 bases). Germline assignment: CDR1 MRHNA and CDR2 SNTAGT. The CDR3 totals 15 residues. Trimming removed 4 bases at V and 5 bases at J, with 14 bases between.

The CDR3 nucleotides are TGTGCCAGCAGTGAACAGGAGGGGAGAAACTACGAGCAGTACTTC. It encodes CASSEQEGRNYEQYF. The chain employs TRBV2 and TRBJ2-7, with a weak D call TRBD2 (6 bases). CDR3 length: 15 amino acids. The V gene lost 2 bases and the J gene lost 3 bases, with 14 bases spanning the gap. Germline loops: CDR1 SNHLY, CDR2 FYNNEI. The complete variable domain, with remaining parts taken from reference TRBV2 and TRBJ2-7, reads EPEVTQTPSHQVTQMGQEVILRCVPISNHLYFYWYRQILGQKVEFLVSFYNNEISEKSEIFDDQFSVERPDGSNFTLKIRSTKLEDSAMYFCASSEQEGRNYEQYFGPGTRLTVT.

The genes are TRBV7-9 and TRBJ1-5; TRBD1 is a possible D gene (5 bases). Germline V lookup: CDR1 SEHNR, CDR2 FQNEAQ (reference sequence). There are 17 residues in the CDR3. Trimming took off 5 bases at V and 4 bases at J, with 21 bases between the two ends. The CDR3 is CASSTGVGTAMNQPQHF. As DNA, the CDR3 is TGTGCCAGCAGCACCGGAGTGGGGACGGCCATGAATCAGCCCCAGCATTTT.

This clonotype came up a few times. This rearrangement joins TRBV29-1 to TRBJ1-1, with D possibly being TRBD1 (6 bases). The CDR3 totals 12 residues. The V and J ends lost 5 bases and 0 bases respectively, with 7 bases between them. CDR1 and CDR2 from the germline V gene are SQVTM and ANQGSEA. In nucleotides, the CDR3 is TGCAGCGTTCAGGGGATGAACACTGAAGCTTTCTTT. It codes for CSVQGMNTEAFF.

This clonotype was observed a few times. This chain connects TRBV27 to TRBJ2-3; D uncertain. The CDR3 runs to 13 residues. Trimming took 5 bases from V and 1 from J, leaving 7 bases between them. Per germline, CDR1 MNHEY and CDR2 SMNVEV (reference sequence). This CDR3 is CASSVRRTDTQYF. The CDR3 DNA reads TGTGCCAGCAGTGTCCGACGCACAGATACGCAGTATTTT.

This clonotype came up a few times. The V gene is TRBV9, the J gene TRBJ2-1; 13 bases are shared with TRBD2. The V and J ends lost 0 bases and 5 bases, in that order; junction bases with no gene match: 5. CDR3 size: 17 residues. Germline V gene sequence: CDR1 SGDLS, CDR2 YYNGEE. The CDR3 sequence: CASSVGGGLAGHNEQFF. The CDR3 region has the DNA TGTGCCAGCAGCGTAGGAGGGGGACTAGCGGGACACAATGAGCAGTTCTTC. Based on the CDR3 plus reference TRBV9 and TRBJ2-1, the full variable domain is DSGVTQTPKHLITATGQRVTLRCSPRSGDLSVYWYQQSLDQGLQFLIQYYNGEERAKGNILERFSAQQFPDLHSELNLSSLELGDSALYFCASSVGGGLAGHNEQFFGPGTRLTVL.

The chain couples TRBV27 to TRBJ2-5; perhaps TRBD1 as D (5 bases). The J call may be incorrect, as the DNA end agrees better with TRBJ2-7. The CDR3 extends over 13 amino acids. Per germline, CDR1 MNHEY and CDR2 SMNVEV (reference sequence). This CDR3 reads CASNAHAQGEQYF. The CDR3 nucleotides are TGTGCCAGCAATGCACATGCCCAGGGCGAGCAGTACTTC.

This clonotype was counted once. A much bigger clone sits one base away, suggesting this may be a read error. J is TRBJ2-3 and V is TRBV7-3, with 10 nucleotides matching TRBD2. The V segment lost 5 bases and the J segment 5 bases; nucleotides outside the gene matches: 7. Per germline, CDR1 SGHTA and CDR2 FQGTGA. The CDR3 extends over 15 amino acids. The CDR3 DNA reads TGTGCCAGCAGCCCCACAGCGGGGGGGATAGATACGCAGTATTTT. It specifies CASSPTAGGIDTQYF.

This chain uses TRBV6-5 with TRBJ2-3; TRBD2 agrees at 10 bases. Germline-derived CDR1 and CDR2 are MNHEY and SVGAGI. V was clipped by 0 bases and J by 4 bases; unmatched bases: 4. There are 16 residues in the CDR3. The CDR3, as DNA: TGTGCCAGCAGTTACTCGGCAGCGGGGGGGCCAGATACGCAGTATTTT. As protein: CASSYSAAGGPDTQYF.

V usage is TRBV7-2 and J usage is TRBJ1-2; no reliable D call. CDR1 is SGHTA, CDR2 FQGNSA, per germline. The CDR3 spans 14 residues. V was pared by 5 bases and J by 0 bases, with 10 bases between. CDR3 bases: TGTGCCAGCAGCCGTAGCGGAGCTAACTATGGCTACACCTTC. Amino acids: CASSRSGANYGYTF.

The chain joins TRBV28 to TRBJ2-7; D ambiguous. Germline V lookup: CDR1 MDHEN, CDR2 SYDVKM. V lost 7 bases and J lost 2, with 18 bases in between. The CDR3 is made up of 15 amino acids. The CDR3, as DNA: TGTGCCAGCAATCCCCGCCCCAGCAGTCCCTACGAGCAGTACTTC. Translation gives CASNPRPSSPYEQYF. Combining the CDR3 with reference TRBV28 and TRBJ2-7 gives the whole variable domain DVKVTQSSRYLVKRTGEKVFLECVQDMDHENMFWYRQDPGLGLRLIYFSYDVKMKEKGDIPEGYSVSREKKERFSLILESASTNQTSMYLCASNPRPSSPYEQYFGPGTRLTVT.

The chain combines TRBV20-1 with TRBJ2-2, with 8 positions matching TRBD2. This CDR3 is 12 amino acids long. V gave up 7 bases and J gave up 5 bases; unmatched junction bases: 3. Germline CDR1 DFQATT, CDR2 SNEGSKA (reference sequence). CDR3 region: CSELAVTGELFF. The CDR3 bases are TGCAGTGAACTAGCGGTGACCGGGGAGCTGTTTTTT.

This clonotype came up many times. V usage is TRBV29-1 and J usage is TRBJ1-4; D gene unclear. CDR3 size: 14 residues. Trimming cost V 0 bases and J 8 bases, with 13 bases left between them. Germline assignment: CDR1 SQVTM and CDR2 ANQGSEA. The CDR3 protein is CSVEDAGKGEKLFF. The CDR3, as DNA: TGCAGCGTTGAAGATGCCGGCAAAGGGGAAAAACTGTTTTTT.

Regarding this clonotype: A read error may be the cause here, since a much bigger clone is one base away. V and J are TRBV5-1 and TRBJ2-7, with 9 bases matching TRBD2. This CDR3 spans 14 amino acids. In germline, CDR1 is SGHRS, CDR2 YFSETQ. The CDR3 DNA sequence: TGCGCCAGCAGCTTGACTAGCGGGTCACCCGAGCGGTACTTC. Its translation is CASSLTSGSPERYF.

V gene TRBV4-1 combines with J gene TRBJ2-1; 8 bases fit TRBD1. J was trimmed by 8 bases and V by 4 bases; bases with no gene match: 7. CDR1 is MGHRA and CDR2 is YSYEKL in the germline V gene. This CDR3 contains 14 residues. The CDR3 sequence is CASSPYGQGHEQFF. The CDR3 nucleotides are TGCGCCAGCAGCCCATACGGACAGGGTCATGAGCAGTTCTTC.

The V and J genes are TRBV7-9 and TRBJ2-7; D is perhaps TRBD1 (5 bases). The CDR3 is 13 residues long. Germline CDR1 is SEHNR and CDR2 is FQNEAQ (reference sequence). The V end was cut by 3 bases, the J end by 3 bases, with 9 bases between. The chain's CDR3 is CASSFLTGYEQYF. CDR3 DNA sequence: TGTGCCAGCAGCTTCCTCACAGGCTACGAGCAGTACTTC.

Ten or more counts support this clonotype. The V gene is TRBV5-1, the J gene TRBJ2-7; no definite D call. Germline CDR1 SGHRS, CDR2 YFSETQ. The ends were cut back, 0 bases at V and 0 bases at J, with 7 bases in the middle. The length of the CDR3 is 14 residues. The CDR3 DNA reads as TGCGCCAGCAGCTTGGAGCCAGCCTCCTACGAGCAGTACTTC. Its protein product is CASSLEPASYEQYF.

The sample holds a few counts of this clonotype. This rearrangement joins TRBV2 to TRBJ2-1; 12 bases align to TRBD2. The end of the DNA is better explained by TRBJ2-7, so the J call may be wrong. Germline values: CDR1 SNHLY, CDR2 FYNNEI. CDR3 length equals 17 residues. As DNA, the CDR3 is TGTGCCAGCAGTGAAGCGCTTCTAGCGGGAGGGAGATACGAGCAGTACTTC. Translated: CASSEALLAGGRYEQYF.

The V gene is TRBV27, the J gene TRBJ1-6, with TRBD1 matching 11 bases. The V gene's germline CDR1 is MNHEY and CDR2 SMNVEV (reference sequence). The V and J ends lost 0 bases and 8 bases, in that order; junction bases with no gene match: 3. The CDR3 spans 16 residues. The CDR3 DNA is TGTGCCAGCAGTTTATCGGGGACAGGGGGTTATTCACCCCTCCACTTT. It yields the protein CASSLSGTGGYSPLHF.

This sequence joins TRBV7-9 and TRBJ2-1, with 7 positions matching TRBD2. The CDR3 consists of 16 residues. With 5 bases clipped from V and 3 bases from J, the junction kept 10 bases outside the gene matches. Germline V gene lookup returns CDR1 SEHNR and CDR2 FQNEAQ (reference sequence). In nucleotides, the CDR3 is TGTGCCAGCAGCCCCTCAAGAGCGGGGAACTACAATGAGCAGTTCTTC. This codes for CASSPSRAGNYNEQFF.

V and J are TRBV3-1 and TRBJ1-2; no clear D. CDR1 and CDR2 from the germline V gene are LGHDT and YNNKEL (reference sequence). Trimming pared 4 bases from V and 6 bases from J, leaving 18 bases between. The CDR3 runs 15 residues. The CDR3 loop is CASSPLIPGVHGYTF. The CDR3 nucleotides read TGTGCCAGCAGCCCGCTCATCCCAGGAGTTCATGGCTACACCTTC. Based on the CDR3 plus reference TRBV3-1 and TRBJ1-2, the full variable domain is DTAVSQTPKYLVTQMGNDKSIKCEQNLGHDTMYWYKQDSKKFLKIMFSYNNKELIINETVPNRFSPKSPDKAHLNLHINSLELGDSAVYFCASSPLIPGVHGYTFGSGTRLTVV.

The sample holds a few counts of this clonotype. The genes are TRBV27 and TRBJ2-7; TRBD2 is a possible D gene (5 bases). Trimming shortened V by 2 bases and J by 6 bases, and 8 bases separated the two germline ends. This CDR3 spans 12 amino acids. CDR1 MNHEY and CDR2 SMNVEV come from the germline V gene (reference sequence). CDR3 nucleotides: TGTGCCAGCAGTTTAATAGAGGGCGAGCAGTACTTC. Translated: CASSLIEGEQYF.

The rearrangement uses TRBV20-1 and TRBJ2-5; D remains ambiguous. TRBJ2-7 explains the end of the DNA better; the J call may be wrong. CDR1 is DFQATT, CDR2 SNEGSKA, per germline (reference sequence). The CDR3 runs 10 residues. The chain's CDR3 is CSVGLIEQYF. The CDR3 region has the DNA TGCAGTGTAGGGCTTATCGAGCAGTACTTC.